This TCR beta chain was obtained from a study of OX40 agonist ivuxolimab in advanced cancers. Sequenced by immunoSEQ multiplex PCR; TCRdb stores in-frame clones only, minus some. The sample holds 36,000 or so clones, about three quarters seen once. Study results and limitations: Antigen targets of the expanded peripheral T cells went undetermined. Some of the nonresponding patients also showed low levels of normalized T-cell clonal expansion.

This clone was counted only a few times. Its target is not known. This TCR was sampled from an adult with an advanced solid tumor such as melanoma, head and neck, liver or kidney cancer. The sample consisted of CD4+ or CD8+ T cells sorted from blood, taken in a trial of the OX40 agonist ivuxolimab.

The CDR3 coding sequence is TGCGCCAGCAGCCTCGGTAATAATTCACCCCTCCACTTT. Translation: CASSLGNNSPLHF. The J gene is TRBJ1-6, the V gene TRBV5-1; D is ambiguous. The germline V gene has CDR1 SGHRS and CDR2 YFSETQ. This CDR3 comprises 13 residues. V lost 4 bases, J lost 5 bases, and 7 bases lay in between.